The present entry profiles one T cell receptor beta chain with its context. Its target is unknown. The CDR3 has 14 amino acids. CDR1 is LGHNA, CDR2 YNFKEQ, per germline. The J segment lost 4 bases and the V segment lost 0 bases, leaving 0 bases of the junction unmatched. This table comes from immunoSEQ multiplex PCR, and its TCRdb copy is limited to in-frame clones, with some not included. The data hold tens of thousands of clones, with around nine tenths observed a single time. The record originates from a study of OX40 agonist ivuxolimab in advanced cancers. Study-level background: Among those treated, three patients had partial responses, one with hepatocellular carcinoma and two with cutaneous melanoma.

Study-wide results and caveats: Expanded clones tended on average to be more numerous among CD8+ T cells than CD4+.

This sequence was found in an adult with an advanced solid tumor such as melanoma, head and neck, liver or kidney cancer. The chain couples TRBV4-2 to TRBJ2-1; the match to TRBD1 covers 7 bases. Sequences were derived from CD4+ or CD8+ T cells sorted from blood, sampled in a trial of the OX40 agonist ivuxolimab. The CDR3 reads CASSQETGYNEQFF. Written as DNA, the CDR3 is TGTGCCAGCAGCCAAGAGACAGGGTACAATGAGCAGTTCTTC.